A single sample gave rise to the 14 T cell receptor beta chains below, sequenced in a study of T cell changes during pregnancy in multiple sclerosis. Sequencing was performed with immunoSEQ multiplex PCR; in TCRdb, only in-frame clones are kept and a portion is missing. The data contain 55,000 to 80,000 clones, 85% to 90% of them seen just once; the ten biggest clones take up 9% to 9.5%. This sample comprised peripheral blood, obtained after pregnancy. These receptors were obtained from a female donor in good health, enrolled as a control in a pregnancy study.

This chain connects TRBV27 to TRBJ2-7, with 8 positions matching TRBD2. After removal of 2 bases from V and 1 base from J, the junction contained 4 bases not matched to a gene. Germline assignment: CDR1 MNHEY and CDR2 SMNVEV (reference sequence). The CDR3 has 15 amino acids. CDR3 region: CASSLGVAGSYEQYF. The CDR3 DNA reads TGTGCCAGCAGTTTAGGGGTAGCGGGGTCCTACGAGCAGTACTTC.

The chain employs TRBV7-9 and TRBJ2-2; 10 bases are shared with TRBD2. Trimming took 5 bases from V and 0 from J; bases not matched to a gene: 3. The CDR3 extends over 16 amino acids. CDR1 and CDR2 from the germline V gene are SEHNR and FQNEAQ (reference sequence). The CDR3 sequence is CASSQGLAANTGELFF. CDR3 nucleotides: TGTGCCAGCAGCCAAGGACTAGCGGCGAACACCGGGGAGCTGTTTTTT. Full variable domain (rest looked up from reference TRBV7-9 and TRBJ2-2): DTGVSQNPRHKITKRGQNVTFRCDPISEHNRLYWYRQTLGQGPEFLTYFQNEAQLEKSRLLSDRFSAERPKGSFSTLEIQRTEQGDSAMYLCASSQGLAANTGELFFGEGSRLTVL.

The chain carries TRBV9 and TRBJ2-1, with 15 bases lining up with TRBD2. The trim removed 4 bases at V and 1 base at J, leaving 3 bases unmatched. The V gene's germline CDR1 is SGDLS and CDR2 YYNGEE. The CDR3 extends over 17 amino acids. The CDR3 is CASSFGLAGGSYNEQFF. The CDR3, as DNA: TGTGCCAGCAGCTTCGGACTAGCGGGAGGGTCCTACAATGAGCAGTTCTTC.

This clone was counted a single time. The chain recombines TRBV10-3 with TRBJ2-1, with 7 nucleotides matching TRBD1. Germline V gives CDR1 ENHRY, CDR2 SYGVKD. Trimming removed 4 bases from V and 4 bases from J; junction bases left unmatched: 10. CDR3 size: 16 residues. In nucleotides, the CDR3 is TGTGCCATCAGTGCTGAACAGGGGTACCTATACAATGAGCAGTTCTTC. Its protein is CAISAEQGYLYNEQFF.

V and J are TRBV4-3 and TRBJ2-1; D may be TRBD1 (6 bases). The CDR3 is made up of 16 amino acids. V lost 4 bases and J lost 0, with 13 bases in between. Germline loops: CDR1 LGHNA, CDR2 YSLEER. The CDR3 here is CASSLVLDSSYNEQFF. CDR3 sequence (DNA): TGCGCCAGCAGCCTTGTGCTGGACAGCTCCTACAATGAGCAGTTCTTC.

CDR3 sequence: CASSNDRAGANVLTF. CDR3 sequence (DNA): TGTGCCAGTAGTAACGACAGGGCTGGGGCCAACGTCCTGACTTTC. This chain links TRBV19 with TRBJ2-6; 7 bases are shared with TRBD1. V lost 4 bases, J lost 2 bases, and 2 bases stayed unmatched. This CDR3 comprises 15 residues. Germline values: CDR1 LNHDA, CDR2 SQIVND (reference sequence).

The rearrangement uses TRBV10-3 and TRBJ1-1; D remains ambiguous. The CDR3 length is 13 residues. Looked up from germline, CDR1 is ENHRY and CDR2 is SYGVKD. The V end was cut by 6 bases, the J end by 6 bases, with 14 bases between. The CDR3 is CAISPSRVAEAFF. CDR3 nucleotides: TGTGCCATCAGCCCAAGTCGGGTTGCTGAAGCTTTCTTT.

V gene TRBV29-1 combines with J gene TRBJ2-7, with D perhaps TRBD2 (5 bases). V gave up 1 base and J gave up 6 bases, with 10 bases separating them. Germline V lookup: CDR1 SQVTM, CDR2 ANQGSEA. The CDR3 is 12 residues long. As DNA, the CDR3 is TGCAGCGTTGAAGTCGGGGTGAGCGAGCAGTACTTC. It is translated as CSVEVGVSEQYF.

This chain links TRBV30 with TRBJ2-7; TRBD2 aligns across 8 bases. The CDR3 is made up of 14 amino acids. V lost 0 bases and J lost 2; bases outside the gene matches: 3. Germline CDR1 is GTSNPN and CDR2 is SVGIG (reference sequence). The CDR3, as DNA: TGTGCCTGGAGTGTCCGGGGGGGTACCTACGAGCAGTACTTC. Translation gives CAWSVRGGTYEQYF.

V gene TRBV6-4 combines with J gene TRBJ1-1; D is perhaps TRBD1 (6 bases). The CDR3 totals 13 residues. Germline CDR1 MRHNA, CDR2 SNTAGT. Trimming took 4 bases from V and 4 from J, leaving 10 bases between them. The CDR3 DNA is TGTGCCAGCAGTGGGGAACAGGGCACTGAAGCTTTCTTT. Translation gives CASSGEQGTEAFF.

The gene calls are TRBV4-3 and TRBJ2-2, with 9 bases identical to TRBD1. V shed 0 bases, J shed 7 bases, and the junction held 6 bases outside the gene matches. CDR3 size: 16 residues. Germline lookup yields CDR1 LGHNA and CDR2 YSLEER. The CDR3 sequence is CASSQEDRGGGGELFF. The CDR3 nucleotides read TGCGCCAGCAGCCAAGAGGACAGGGGAGGAGGCGGGGAGCTGTTTTTT.

This clone appeared once. This chain joins TRBV11-2 and TRBJ2-1; weak D call: TRBD2 (6 bases). Between the trimmed V and J ends, which lost 5 bases and 10 bases, there was a span of 18 bases. The CDR3 is 14 amino acids. Germline V gene sequence: CDR1 SGHAT, CDR2 FQNNGV. The CDR3 region is CASSPGRLVEEQFF. CDR3 nucleotides: TGTGCCAGCAGCCCAGGGAGACTAGTTGAGGAGCAGTTCTTC.

The chain employs TRBV25-1 and TRBJ1-1; 8 bases align to TRBD1. CDR3 length: 13 amino acids. Germline V CDR1 and CDR2: MGHDK, SYGVNS. The V segment lost 8 bases and the J segment 7 bases; nucleotides outside the gene matches: 9. The CDR3 protein is CASARTGTIEAFF. The CDR3 bases are TGTGCCAGCGCAAGGACAGGGACGATTGAAGCTTTCTTT.

The V gene is TRBV7-2, the J gene TRBJ2-1, with 16 bases fitting TRBD2. Germline V gene data show CDR1 as SGHTA and CDR2 as FQGNSA. The CDR3 loop spans 18 amino acids. Trimming took 0 bases from V and 2 from J; bases not matched to a gene: 1. CDR3 coding DNA: TGTGCCAGCAGCTTAGCCGGGACTAGCGGGGGGGCCTACAATGAGCAGTTCTTC. It yields the protein CASSLAGTSGGAYNEQFF.